This entry concerns a single T cell receptor beta chain. This record belongs to a study of CD8 T cells in ankylosing spondylitis. Via MiXCR, TCRdb re-called the 5' RACE reads, giving one row per CDR3 protein. The sample consists of some 240,000 distinct CDR3 sequences, about 18% of them appearing once. This CDR3 region has 15 residues. The ends were cut back, 1 base at V and 4 bases at J, with 11 bases in the middle. Germline V gives CDR1 LGHNA, CDR2 YNFKEQ. The rearrangement uses TRBV4-2 and TRBJ2-1, with D possibly matching TRBD1 (6 bases). The source is a male donor with ankylosing spondylitis or in good health (not recorded which). Sequencing was done on a sample of blood, either unsorted or a sorted T cell fraction (not recorded which). The CDR3 DNA sequence: TGTGCCAGCAGCCAAGGACAGGACGGGTACAATGAGCAGTTCTTC. This gives the protein CASSQGQDGYNEQFF.